This T cell receptor beta chain was identified in a study of STAT5B mutations in CD4+ large granular lymphocyte leukemia. Study results and limitations: Over 20% of private leukemic clonotypes occurred rarely in other patients' non-leukemic repertoires.

As concerns this clone: Its antigen is currently unknown.

Produced via immunoSEQ multiplex PCR; TCRdb's table is partial and in-frame only. The table has tens of thousands of clones, 65% to 80% seen once. Controls came from buffy coats of healthy blood donors. The TCR originated in a human donor in good health. Material for sequencing was CD4+ T cells from blood buffy coats.

CDR3 sequence reads: CATGTSAASDEQFF. The CDR3 DNA reads as TGTGCCACGGGGACTAGCGCGGCGAGCGATGAGCAGTTCTTC. The chain joins TRBV19 to TRBJ2-1; the match to TRBD2 covers 10 bases. With 10 bases clipped from V and 8 bases from J, the junction kept 11 bases outside the gene matches. The CDR3 covers 14 residues. CDR1 and CDR2 (germline): LNHDA, SQIVND (reference sequence).